A selection of T cell receptor beta chains follows, all from one sample in a study of OX40 agonist ivuxolimab in advanced cancers. Assay: immunoSEQ multiplex PCR; the TCRdb copy retains only in-frame clones and omits some. The sample lists about 83,000 clones, roughly 84% occurring once. Sequencing used CD4+ or CD8+ T cells sorted from blood, obtained in a trial of the OX40 agonist ivuxolimab. Receptor source: an adult with an advanced solid tumor such as melanoma, head and neck, liver or kidney cancer. Both conserved end residues are part of each CDR3. Each record gives: clone size, J gene, D gene, V gene, CDR3 protein, CDR3 DNA. D genes are given only for firm matches. The size of a clone is reported for some rows only, either as once, few or many, or as a class for expanded clones.

-	TRBJ2-3	-	TRBV5-4	CASSLLGGTDTQYF	TGTGCCAGCAGCTTGTTAGGTGGCACAGATACGCAGTATTTT
once	TRBJ1-1	-	TRBV7-9	CATTMAGGRNTEAFF	TGTGCCACCACCATGGCGGGGGGCCGGAACACTGAAGCTTTCTTT
-	TRBJ1-5	-	TRBV19	CASSIVPGNQPQHF	TGTGCCAGTAGTATAGTTCCAGGCAATCAGCCCCAGCATTTT
-	TRBJ1-5	-	TRBV4-3	CASSSRWGPVDQPQHF	TGCGCCAGCAGCTCTAGATGGGGACCGGTGGATCAACCCCAGCATTTT
few	TRBJ2-6	-	TRBV11-1	CASGFQGSGANVLTF	TGTGCCAGCGGTTTCCAGGGGTCTGGGGCCAACGTCCTGACTTTC
-	TRBJ1-3	-	TRBV19	CASSMGPSGNTIYF	TGTGCCAGTAGTATGGGACCCTCTGGAAACACCATATATTTT
-	TRBJ2-2	-	TRBV30	CAWSEDTGELFF	TGTGCCTGGAGTGAGGACACCGGGGAGCTGTTTTTT
-	TRBJ1-2	TRBD1	TRBV2	CASDRGLTNYGYTF	TGTGCCAGTGACAGGGGGCTCACTAACTATGGCTACACCTTC
-	TRBJ2-3	TRBD2	TRBV2	CASSYLAGGHTDTQYF	TGTGCCAGCAGCTACTTAGCGGGAGGGCACACAGATACGCAGTATTTT
-	TRBJ2-5	TRBD2	TRBV19	CASSKTSGRDGVGETQYF	TGTGCCAGTAGTAAGACTAGCGGGAGGGACGGGGTAGGAGAGACCCAGTACTTC
-	TRBJ1-3	-	TRBV5-4	CASSLGALSSGNTIYF	TGTGCCAGCAGCTTGGGTGCTCTATCCTCTGGAAACACCATATATTTT
once	TRBJ1-1	-	TRBV27	CASSESGAPGPNTEAFF	TGTGCCAGCAGTGAATCAGGGGCGCCGGGACCCAACACTGAAGCTTTCTTT
many	TRBJ1-2	TRBD1	TRBV20-1	CSARTGESYTF	TGCAGTGCGAGGACAGGGGAAAGCTACACCTTC
-	TRBJ1-1	-	TRBV5-8	CASSLVAGWNTEAFF	TGTGCCAGCAGCTTGGTGGCAGGGTGGAACACTGAAGCTTTCTTT
-	TRBJ1-2	-	TRBV7-2	CASLPGGMPYGYTF	TGTGCCAGCCTCCCCGGGGGCATGCCCTATGGCTACACCTTC
once	TRBJ2-7	-	TRBV6-6	CASSYGRSSYEQYF	TGTGCCAGCAGTTACGGGCGGAGTTCCTACGAGCAGTACTTC
once	TRBJ2-1	-	TRBV2	CASSKNSISYEQFF	TGTGCCAGCAGCAAAAATTCGATATCGTATGAGCAGTTCTTC
-	TRBJ1-2	-	TRBV12-5	CASGLVSRVLWYGYTF	TGTGCTAGTGGTTTGGTATCCAGGGTCCTCTGGTATGGCTACACCTTC
once	TRBJ2-5	-	TRBV18	CASSPPPQRETQYF	TGTGCCAGCTCACCACCTCCACAGAGGGAGACCCAGTACTTC
-	TRBJ2-1	-	TRBV11-2	CASSLDRGSYNEQFF	TGTGCCAGCAGCTTAGACCGGGGGTCCTACAATGAGCAGTTCTTC
-	TRBJ1-2	-	TRBV30	CAWSVRGVGYTF	TGTGCCTGGAGTGTACGTGGGGTGGGCTACACCTTC
once	TRBJ1-2	-	TRBV4-3	CASSQDRGGLKGYTF	TGCGCCAGCAGCCAAGACCGCGGGGGGCTCAAGGGCTACACCTTC
few	TRBJ2-7	-	TRBV5-5	CASSLGAYEQYF	TGTGCCAGCAGCTTGGGGGCCTACGAGCAGTACTTC
-	TRBJ2-2	TRBD2	TRBV9	CASSASGDTGELFF	TGTGCCAGCAGCGCTAGCGGGGATACCGGGGAGCTGTTTTTT
once	TRBJ2-1	-	TRBV5-6	CASSLLGSGVNEQFF	TGTGCCAGCAGCTTGTTGGGGAGTGGGGTCAATGAGCAGTTCTTC
-	TRBJ2-2	-	TRBV18	CASSPDKRTTGELFF	TGTGCCAGCTCACCAGACAAACGAACGACCGGGGAGCTGTTTTTT
-	TRBJ2-1	TRBD2	TRBV7-3	CASSLVVGLAGGNEQFF	TGTGCCAGCAGCCTGGTGGTTGGACTAGCGGGGGGCAATGAGCAGTTCTTC
-	TRBJ1-5	TRBD1	TRBV6-5	CASSPDRAQPQHF	TGTGCCAGCAGTCCCGACAGGGCTCAGCCCCAGCATTTT
-	TRBJ2-7	TRBD1	TRBV4-1	CASSQASPGQAYEQYF	TGCGCCAGCAGCCAGGCTTCACCGGGACAGGCCTACGAGCAGTACTTC
-	TRBJ1-3	-	TRBV9	CASSDTGRRGNTIYF	TGTGCCAGCAGCGATACAGGGCGGCGGGGAAACACCATATATTTT
-	TRBJ1-5	TRBD1	TRBV6-6	CASSWTGGGWGQPQHF	TGTGCCAGCAGCTGGACAGGGGGCGGCTGGGGACAGCCCCAGCATTTT
few	TRBJ1-1	-	TRBV7-9	CASSLGYRNTEAFF	TGTGCCAGCAGCTTAGGTTACAGGAACACTGAAGCTTTCTTT
few	TRBJ2-2	-	TRBV5-6	CASSRALSTGELFF	TGTGCCAGCAGCCGGGCGTTGAGTACCGGGGAGCTGTTTTTT
few	TRBJ1-1	-	TRBV11-2	CASSRGRQNTEAFF	TGTGCCAGCAGTCGCGGACGGCAGAACACTGAAGCTTTCTTT
-	TRBJ1-2	-	TRBV5-4	CASSFGTSLGYTF	TGTGCCAGCAGCTTTGGGACTTCCCTCGGCTACACCTTC
-	TRBJ1-1	-	TRBV4-2	CASSQDESPGGAFF	TGTGCCAGCAGCCAAGACGAATCCCCTGGGGGAGCTTTCTTT
-	TRBJ2-4	TRBD1	TRBV5-1	CASSPGQANIQYF	TGCGCCAGCAGCCCGGGACAGGCAAACATTCAGTACTTC
-	TRBJ2-7	TRBD2	TRBV7-9	CASSLTGLAVYEQYF	TGTGCCAGCAGCTTAACGGGACTAGCGGTCTACGAGCAGTACTTC
-	TRBJ2-7	TRBD1	TRBV25-1	CASSGVDRKSSYEQYF	TGTGCCAGCAGTGGGGTGGACAGGAAGAGCTCCTACGAGCAGTACTTC
-	TRBJ2-3	-	TRBV11-1	CASSSWVSSSTDTQYF	TGTGCCAGCAGCTCTTGGGTATCCTCTAGCACAGATACGCAGTATTTT
-	TRBJ1-2	-	TRBV5-1	CASSLYVGASYGYTF	TGCGCCAGCAGCTTGTACGTAGGAGCTAGCTATGGCTACACCTTC
-	TRBJ1-3	-	TRBV5-1	CASTPGTILSGNTIYF	TGCGCCAGCACTCCCGGGACAATTCTCTCTGGAAACACCATATATTTT
-	TRBJ2-7	-	TRBV5-5	CASSLAGGEGREQYF	TGTGCCAGCAGCTTGGCCGGAGGTGAAGGTCGCGAGCAGTACTTC